This T cell receptor (beta chain) was obtained from a study of T cell repertoires in MIS-A myocarditis. In its sample, this clone was seen once. Method: immunoSEQ multiplex PCR; TCRdb's copy keeps in-frame clones and lacks some. The sample has roughly 14,000 clones, about 74% seen once. Germline V gene data show CDR1 as SGDLS and CDR2 as YYNGEE. The CDR3 runs 15 residues. The V end was cut by 0 bases, the J end by 0 bases, with 9 bases between. The sample consisted of left ventricle heart tissue obtained at autopsy. The chain is built from TRBV9 and TRBJ1-1; tentative D call: TRBD1 (5 bases). This sequence originates from a man aged 18 to 29 with fulminant myocarditis from multisystem inflammatory syndrome in adults (MIS-A) after COVID-19. Written as DNA, the CDR3 is TGTGCCAGCAGCGTAGGACAGCCGTTGAACACTGAAGCTTTCTTT. Protein: CASSVGQPLNTEAFF.